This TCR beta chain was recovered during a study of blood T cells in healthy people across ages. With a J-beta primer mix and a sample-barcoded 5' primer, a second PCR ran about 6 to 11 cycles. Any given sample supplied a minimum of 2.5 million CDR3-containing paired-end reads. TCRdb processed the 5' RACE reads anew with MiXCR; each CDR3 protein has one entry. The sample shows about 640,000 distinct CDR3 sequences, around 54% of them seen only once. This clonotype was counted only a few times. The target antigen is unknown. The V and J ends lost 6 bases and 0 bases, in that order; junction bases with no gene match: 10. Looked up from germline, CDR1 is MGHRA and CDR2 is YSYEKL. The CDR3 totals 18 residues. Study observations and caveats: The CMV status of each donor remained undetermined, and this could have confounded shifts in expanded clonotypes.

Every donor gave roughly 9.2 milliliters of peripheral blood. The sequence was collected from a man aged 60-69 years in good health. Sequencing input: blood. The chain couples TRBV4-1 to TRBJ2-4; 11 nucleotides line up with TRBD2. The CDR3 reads CASSPGLAGGLAKNIQYF. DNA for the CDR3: TGCGCCAGCAGTCCGGGGCTAGCGGGGGGTCTAGCCAAAAACATTCAGTACTTC.